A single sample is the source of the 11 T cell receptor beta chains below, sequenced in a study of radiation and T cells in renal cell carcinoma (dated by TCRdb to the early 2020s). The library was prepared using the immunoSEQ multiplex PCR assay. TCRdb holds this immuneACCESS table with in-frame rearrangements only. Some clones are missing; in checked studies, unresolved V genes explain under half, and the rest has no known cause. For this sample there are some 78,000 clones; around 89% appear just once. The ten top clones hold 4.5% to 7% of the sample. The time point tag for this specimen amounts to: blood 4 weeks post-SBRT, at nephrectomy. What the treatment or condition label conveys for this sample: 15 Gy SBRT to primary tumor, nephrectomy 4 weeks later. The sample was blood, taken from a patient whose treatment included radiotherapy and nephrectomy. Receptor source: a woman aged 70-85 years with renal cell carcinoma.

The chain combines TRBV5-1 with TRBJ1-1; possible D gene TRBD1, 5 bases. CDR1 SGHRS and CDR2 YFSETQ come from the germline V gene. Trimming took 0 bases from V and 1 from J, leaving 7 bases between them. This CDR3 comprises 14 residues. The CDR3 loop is CASSLGQRNTEAFF. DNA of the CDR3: TGCGCCAGCAGCTTGGGACAGAGGAACACTGAAGCTTTCTTT.

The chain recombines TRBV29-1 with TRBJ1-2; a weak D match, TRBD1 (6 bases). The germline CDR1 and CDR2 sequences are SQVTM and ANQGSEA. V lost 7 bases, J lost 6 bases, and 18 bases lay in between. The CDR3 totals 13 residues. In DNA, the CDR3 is TGCAGCGCCCCAGGGACATTTTTCGATGGCTACACCTTC. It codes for CSAPGTFFDGYTF.

The DNA of the CDR3 is TGTGCCAGCAGTGGCAGGGGTTTAGCTAACTATGGCTACACCTTC. This sequence encodes CASSGRGLANYGYTF. The chain employs TRBV6-1 and TRBJ1-2; D may be TRBD1 (6 bases). Germline CDR1 and CDR2: MNHNS and SASEGT. The CDR3 has 15 residues. Trimming took off 4 bases at V and 0 bases at J, with 12 bases between the two ends.

The CDR3 sequence is CASSRGQGNEKLFF. The CDR3 DNA is TGTGCCAGCAGCCGCGGACAGGGGAATGAAAAACTGTTTTTT. The chain is built from TRBV5-4 and TRBJ1-4, with 9 positions matching TRBD1. The V segment lost 4 bases and the J segment 5 bases; nucleotides outside the gene matches: 3. CDR1 SGHNT and CDR2 YYREEE come from the germline V gene (reference sequence). This CDR3 has 14 amino acids.

DNA for the CDR3: TGTGCCAGCAGCTTGACTCAGGGGAACTATGGCTACACCTTC. It yields the protein CASSLTQGNYGYTF. The chain couples TRBV5-4 to TRBJ1-2; TRBD1 is a possible D gene (6 bases). Per germline, CDR1 SGHNT and CDR2 YYREEE (reference sequence). The CDR3 length is 14 residues. Trimming left V 1 base short and J 2 bases short, with 9 bases between.

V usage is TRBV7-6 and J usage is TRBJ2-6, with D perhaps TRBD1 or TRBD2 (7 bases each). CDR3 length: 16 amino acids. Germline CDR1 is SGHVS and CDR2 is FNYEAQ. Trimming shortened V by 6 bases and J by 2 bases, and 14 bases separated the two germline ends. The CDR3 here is CASSQGGATGANVLTF. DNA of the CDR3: TGTGCCAGCAGTCAGGGGGGGGCGACTGGGGCCAACGTCCTGACTTTC.

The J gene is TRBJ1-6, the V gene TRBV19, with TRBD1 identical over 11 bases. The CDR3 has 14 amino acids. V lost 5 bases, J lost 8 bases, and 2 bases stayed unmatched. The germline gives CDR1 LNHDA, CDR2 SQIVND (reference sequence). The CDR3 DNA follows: TGTGCCAGTAGTTCGGGACAGGGGGATTCACCCCTCCACTTT. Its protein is CASSSGQGDSPLHF.

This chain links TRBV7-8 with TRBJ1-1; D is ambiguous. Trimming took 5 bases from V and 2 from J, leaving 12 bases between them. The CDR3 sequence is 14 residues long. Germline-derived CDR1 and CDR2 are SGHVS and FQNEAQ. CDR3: CASSPRRFNTEAFF. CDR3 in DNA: TGTGCCAGCAGCCCCCGCCGATTTAACACTGAAGCTTTCTTT.

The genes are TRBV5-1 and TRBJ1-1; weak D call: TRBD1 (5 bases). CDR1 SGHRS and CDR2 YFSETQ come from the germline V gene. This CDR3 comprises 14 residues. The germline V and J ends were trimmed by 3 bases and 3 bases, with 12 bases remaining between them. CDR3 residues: CASSSGGTDTEAFF. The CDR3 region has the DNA TGCGCCAGCAGCTCGGGCGGGACGGACACTGAAGCTTTCTTT.

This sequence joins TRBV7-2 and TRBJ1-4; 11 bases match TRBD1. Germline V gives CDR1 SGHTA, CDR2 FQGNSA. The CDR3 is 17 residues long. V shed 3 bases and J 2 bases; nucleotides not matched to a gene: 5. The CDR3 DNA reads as TGTGCCAGCAGCTTGGACAGGGGGCGGGCGACTAATGAAAAACTGTTTTTT. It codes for CASSLDRGRATNEKLFF.

The CDR3 reads CAWSQQGTDEQYF. The DNA for the CDR3 is TGTGCCTGGAGTCAACAGGGGACGGACGAGCAGTACTTC. The rearrangement links TRBV30 to TRBJ2-7, with 7 bases aligning to TRBD1. Unmatched junction bases numbered 6, after V lost 2 bases and J lost 5 bases. The CDR3 loop spans 13 amino acids. CDR1 GTSNPN and CDR2 SVGIG come from the germline V gene (reference sequence). The variable domain in full, with the rest retrieved from reference TRBV30 and TRBJ2-7, is SQTIHQWPATLVQPVGSPLSLECTVEGTSNPNLYWYRQAAGRGLQLLFYSVGIGQISSEVPQNLSASRPQDRQFILSSKKLLLSDSGFYLCAWSQQGTDEQYFGPGTRLTVT.